This entry lists 5 T cell receptor beta chains sequenced from one sample in a study of early T cells in non-severe SARS-CoV-2 infection (dated by TCRdb to the early 2020s). Library preparation employed 5' RACE. Reads for this sample came from a NextSeq 500. The raw public reads went through TCRdb reprocessing: fastp at Q25, MiXCR clone calling, in-frame beta chains kept. Rows are unified per CDR3 protein, each entry keeping the most common DNA and genes. The sample table holds about 75,000 distinct CDR3 sequences, of which 11% were seen once. Approximately 12% of the sample is taken by the ten largest. The specimen comprised whole blood, sampled at baseline. The receptor source for this set is an adult who was a healthcare worker with PCR-confirmed SARS-CoV-2 infection or an uninfected control (not recorded which).

This clonotype was picked up many times. The CDR3 spells CASSLGSVDEQYF. CDR3 bases: TGTGCCAGCAGCTTGGGTAGCGTTGACGAGCAGTACTTC. J is TRBJ2-7 and V is TRBV5-6; D possibly corresponds to TRBD2 (5 bases). The CDR3 has 13 residues. The germline V gene has CDR1 SGHDT and CDR2 YYEEEE. Trimming stripped 0 bases from V and 5 bases from J, with 9 bases between.

V is TRBV12-3 or TRBV12-4 and J is TRBJ1-3; D is unclear. The CDR3 covers 17 residues. V lost 1 base to trimming and J lost 0 bases, with 13 bases between them. As DNA, the CDR3 is TGTGCCAGCAGTTTAGTGATGGGATCGAGCTCTGGAAACACCATATATTTT. Residues: CASSLVMGSSSGNTIYF.

In its sample, this clonotype was seen a few times. V is TRBV10-3 and J is TRBJ2-1, with 9 bases fitting TRBD1. Germline CDR1 is ENHRY and CDR2 is SYGVKD. V was pared by 2 bases and J by 12 bases, with 2 bases of the junction left unmatched. The CDR3 covers 12 residues. CDR3 amino acids: CAISEPGQGQFF. The CDR3 nucleotides read TGTGCCATCAGTGAGCCGGGACAGGGGCAGTTCTTC.

CDR3: CASSLAGGNEQYF. Here the CDR3 DNA reads TGTGCCAGCAGCTTGGCGGGGGGCAACGAGCAGTACTTC. V usage is TRBV5-4 and J usage is TRBJ2-7; weak D call: TRBD2 (7 bases). V dropped 0 bases and J dropped 5 bases, with 9 bases sitting between them. The CDR3 consists of 13 residues. Per germline, CDR1 SGHNT and CDR2 YYREEE (reference sequence).

This clonotype has only a few counts. The genes are TRBV29-1 and TRBJ2-3; the D gene is possibly TRBD2 (6 bases). V lost 1 base and J 6 bases, leaving 17 bases between the germline ends. The CDR3 runs 15 residues. CDR1 and CDR2 from the germline V gene are SQVTM and ANQGSEA. CDR3 protein: CSVEGRGRGSDTQYF. As DNA, the CDR3 is TGCAGCGTTGAAGGGCGGGGCCGGGGGAGCGATACGCAGTATTTT.